The clone carrying this T cell receptor beta chain occurred a few times. The antigen is undetermined. Germline V lookup: CDR1 SEHNR, CDR2 FQNEAQ (reference sequence). The CDR3 sequence is 19 residues long. V gave up 1 base and J gave up 4 bases; unmatched junction bases: 14. This sample was included in a study of radiotherapy plus CTLA-4 blockade in lung cancer. Profiling relied on immunoSEQ multiplex PCR, and the TCRdb table lists in-frame clones only, not all of them. The sample lists roughly 98,000 clones, approximately 85% occurring once. Regarding the study as a whole: TCR clones originating in tumors grew in number in blood after radiotherapy plus ipilimumab.

This clonotype was sampled from a human donor with non-small cell lung cancer who had a partial response to radiotherapy plus ipilimumab. The rearrangement links TRBV7-9 to TRBJ1-4, with 8 nucleotides matching TRBD1. The starting material was peripheral blood, obtained from a patient treated with radiotherapy plus ipilimumab. The CDR3 loop is CASSLGLMAGGGGNEKLFF. CDR3 bases: TGTGCCAGCAGCTTAGGTTTAATGGCAGGGGGCGGCGGTAATGAAAAACTGTTTTTT.